These 32 T cell receptor beta chains were sequenced from one sample in a study of blood T cell repertoires in COVID-19. The method was immunoSEQ multiplex PCR; TCRdb's version includes in-frame clones alone and lacks a portion of them. Among about 82,000 clones, about four fifths were seen once, and the ten largest hold approximately 40%. The sequencing input was peripheral blood. These receptors came from a man at least 80 years old with acute or convalescent COVID-19.

J is TRBJ2-5 and V is TRBV6-5, with 11 nucleotides matching TRBD2. The CDR3 runs to 15 residues. The germline V gene encodes CDR1 MNHEY and CDR2 SVGAGI. Trimming took 5 bases from V and 5 from J; bases not matched to a gene: 7. DNA for the CDR3: TGTGCCAGCAGTCCGGGACTAGCGGAGTGGGAGACCCAGTACTTC. This encodes CASSPGLAEWETQYF.

This clone was seen more than once but under ten times. V and J are TRBV11-1 and TRBJ2-1; D is possibly TRBD2 (6 bases). Looked up from germline, CDR1 is SGHAT and CDR2 is FQDESV (reference sequence). V lost 4 bases and J 10 bases, leaving 11 bases between the germline ends. This CDR3 spans 12 amino acids. CDR3 amino acids: CASSYERVEQFF. The CDR3 nucleotides are TGTGCCAGCAGCTACGAGCGGGTCGAGCAGTTCTTC.

The chain combines TRBV6-5 with TRBJ1-5, with D maybe TRBD1 (5 bases). The CDR3 runs 14 residues. Germline V gives CDR1 MNHEY, CDR2 SVGAGI. Trimming removed 10 bases at V and 0 bases at J, with 13 bases between. CDR3: CATTEGISNQPQHF. In DNA, the CDR3 is TGTGCCACCACGGAGGGGATTAGCAATCAGCCCCAGCATTTT.

This sequence joins TRBV3-1 (or the pseudogene TRBV3-2) and TRBJ2-3, with TRBD2 matching over 7 bases. Looked up from germline, CDR1 is LGHDT and CDR2 is YNNKEL (reference sequence). This CDR3 has 13 residues. V was clipped by 11 bases and J by 1 base; unmatched bases: 6. The CDR3 reads CASGGGGTDTQYF. In nucleotides, the CDR3 is TGTGCCTCGGGGGGAGGGGGCACAGATACGCAGTATTTT.

This clone has just a few counts. The chain recombines TRBV2 with TRBJ1-5; D is unclear. The CDR3 loop spans 15 amino acids. Germline CDR1 SNHLY, CDR2 FYNNEI. Trimming pared 5 bases from V and 2 bases from J, leaving 13 bases between. The CDR3 nucleotides are TGTGCCAGCAGTCCAGATAGCCTTGGCAATCAGCCCCAGCATTTT. Protein product: CASSPDSLGNQPQHF.

The V and J genes are TRBV5-1 and TRBJ2-5; 7 nucleotides line up with TRBD2. Germline CDR1 reads SGHRS; CDR2 reads YFSETQ. This CDR3 contains 17 residues. V lost 0 bases to trimming and J lost 1 base; unmatched junction nucleotides: 9. The CDR3 region has the DNA TGCGCCAGCAGCTTGGCAGGTAGCGGGCCGGGCCAAGAGACCCAGTACTTC. Amino acids: CASSLAGSGPGQETQYF.

This sequence joins TRBV5-1 and TRBJ2-7, with 11 bases that match TRBD2. This CDR3 spans 15 amino acids. Looked up from germline, CDR1 is SGHRS and CDR2 is YFSETQ. Trimming at V came to 2 bases and at J to 4 bases, leaving 5 bases not matched to a gene. CDR3 sequence reads: CASSFSTSGSYEQYF. CDR3 DNA sequence: TGCGCCAGCAGCTTCTCCACTAGCGGGAGTTACGAGCAGTACTTC.

The gene calls are TRBV30 and TRBJ1-2; D is unclear. Germline CDR1 and CDR2: GTSNPN and SVGIG (reference sequence). The CDR3 length is 12 residues. Between the trimmed V and J ends, which lost 0 bases and 9 bases, there was a span of 11 bases. The CDR3 loop reads CAWSVIPGRYTF. CDR3 nucleotide sequence: TGTGCCTGGAGTGTAATCCCAGGTCGCTACACCTTC.

The chain links TRBV11-3 to TRBJ2-2; a possible D gene is TRBD1 (5 bases). Germline V gene data show CDR1 as SGHNT and CDR2 as YENEEA. The CDR3 contains 15 residues. V lost 5 bases and J lost 0, with 10 bases in between. The CDR3 loop reads CASSLTGANTGELFF. DNA of the CDR3: TGTGCCAGCAGCCTAACAGGAGCGAACACCGGGGAGCTGTTTTTT.

The chain carries TRBV18 and TRBJ1-1; 7 bases line up with TRBD1. The germline V gene encodes CDR1 KGHSH and CDR2 LQKENI. V lost 2 bases and J lost 1; bases outside the gene matches: 7. The CDR3 consists of 16 residues. CDR3 sequence reads: CASSPFRQGGNTEAFF. CDR3 nucleotides: TGTGCCAGCTCACCATTCCGACAGGGAGGGAACACTGAAGCTTTCTTT.

V usage is TRBV7-9 and J usage is TRBJ2-7, with a weak D call TRBD1 (5 bases). CDR1 SEHNR and CDR2 FQNEAQ come from the germline V gene (reference sequence). This CDR3 is 15 amino acids long. Between the trimmed V and J ends, which lost 3 bases and 0 bases, there was a span of 12 bases. The CDR3 region has the DNA TGTGCCAGCAGCTTTCAGGGTGGTACCTCCTACGAGCAGTACTTC. Residues: CASSFQGGTSYEQYF.

J is TRBJ2-3 and V is TRBV6-5; D is possibly TRBD1 (5 bases). V lost 2 bases to trimming and J lost 2 bases, with 8 bases between them. Per the germline V gene, CDR1 is MNHEY and CDR2 is SVGAGI. This CDR3 has 14 amino acids. The DNA for the CDR3 is TGTGCCAGCAGTTACGGCAGGGTCACAGATACGCAGTATTTT. Its protein product is CASSYGRVTDTQYF.

The V call is TRBV28, the J call TRBJ1-5, with D hard to call. The CDR3 loop spans 15 amino acids. Germline V gives CDR1 MDHEN, CDR2 SYDVKM. Trimming pared 6 bases from V and 1 base from J, leaving 13 bases between. DNA for the CDR3: TGTGCCAGCAGCCCGATCCGTCGGAGCAATCAGCCCCAGCATTTT. Translating it yields CASSPIRRSNQPQHF.

A single count supports this clone. The chain has TRBV5-1 and TRBJ2-3; possibly TRBD1 for D (5 bases). The CDR3 covers 15 residues. Deletions cut 4 bases from V and 3 bases from J, with 15 bases between. CDR1 is SGHRS and CDR2 is YFSETQ in the germline V gene. This chain's CDR3 is CASSREGAGTDTQYF. The CDR3 DNA follows: TGCGCCAGCAGCCGAGAAGGGGCAGGAACAGATACGCAGTATTTT.

This clone was seen only a few times. The chain links TRBV6-1 to TRBJ1-5; tentatively, D is TRBD1 (6 bases). V lost 1 base and J 5 bases, leaving 12 bases between the germline ends. This CDR3 is built from 15 residues. CDR1 is MNHNS, CDR2 SASEGT, per germline. The CDR3 reads CASSEGVRGHQPQHF. In nucleotides, the CDR3 is TGTGCCAGCAGTGAAGGTGTCAGGGGACATCAGCCCCAGCATTTT.

The chain's CDR3 is CASSLVAGDYNYGYTF. The CDR3 nucleotides read TGCGCCAGCAGCTTGGTGGCAGGGGATTATAACTATGGCTACACCTTC. The V call is TRBV5-1, the J call TRBJ1-2; perhaps TRBD1 as D (6 bases). V gave up 0 bases and J gave up 1 base, with 13 bases separating them. The V gene's germline CDR1 is SGHRS and CDR2 YFSETQ. This CDR3 comprises 16 residues.

This clone was picked up a small number of times. This chain links TRBV5-1 with TRBJ2-2; 9 bases agree with TRBD2. The V and J ends lost 1 base and 0 bases, in that order; junction bases with no gene match: 7. Looked up from germline, CDR1 is SGHRS and CDR2 is YFSETQ. The CDR3 loop spans 18 amino acids. The DNA for the CDR3 is TGCGCCAGCAGCTTGAACGCGGGAGGGACCGCGAACACCGGGGAGCTGTTTTTT. This codes for CASSLNAGGTANTGELFF.

The V call is TRBV24-1, the J call TRBJ1-5; perhaps TRBD1 as D (5 bases). Trimming stripped 2 bases from V and 5 bases from J, with 15 bases between. The CDR3 is 16 residues long. Germline CDR1 KGHDR, CDR2 SFDVKD. The CDR3 bases are TGTGCCACCAGTGATTCCGGGACGTCGGGAGATCAGCCCCAGCATTTT. Its protein is CATSDSGTSGDQPQHF.

The chain recombines TRBV29-1 with TRBJ1-4, with a tentative D call TRBD1 (5 bases). V lost 7 bases and J lost 8, with 14 bases in between. Germline V gene sequence: CDR1 SQVTM, CDR2 ANQGSEA. The CDR3 length is 12 residues. The CDR3 reads CSGYGGDEKLFF. For the CDR3, the DNA is TGCAGCGGCTACGGAGGGGACGAAAAACTGTTTTTT.

The rearrangement links TRBV10-2 to TRBJ2-3, with 7 bases that match TRBD2. From germline, CDR1 is WSHSY and CDR2 SAAADI. The CDR3 has 14 residues. Germline trimming cut 7 bases from V and 6 bases from J; bases unmatched to any gene: 10. The DNA for the CDR3 is TGCGCCAGCACCCTCGGACTCGGGGGGGATACGCAGTATTTT. It encodes CASTLGLGGDTQYF.

The chain links TRBV18 to TRBJ1-2; 8 bases fit TRBD1. V lost 2 bases, J lost 0 bases, and 11 bases stayed unmatched. CDR1 is KGHSH and CDR2 is LQKENI in the germline V gene. The CDR3 contains 18 residues. The CDR3 DNA reads TGTGCCAGCTCACCAAGCCTCGGGACAGGCTTTACTAACTATGGCTACACCTTC. This gives the protein CASSPSLGTGFTNYGYTF.

This clone was detected a few times. This chain connects TRBV7-9 to TRBJ1-1; the D is unclear. This CDR3 contains 13 residues. The V and J ends lost 5 bases and 6 bases respectively, with 13 bases between them. CDR1 is SEHNR, CDR2 FQNEAQ, per germline (reference sequence). As DNA, the CDR3 is TGTGCCAGCAGCCAGCGAGGGAGGGCTGAAGCTTTCTTT. It encodes CASSQRGRAEAFF.

The gene calls are TRBV28 and TRBJ2-5; 8 nucleotides line up with TRBD1. The germline CDR1 and CDR2 sequences are MDHEN and SYDVKM. The V segment lost 6 bases and the J segment 5 bases; nucleotides outside the gene matches: 11. This CDR3 has 15 residues. CDR3 sequence: CASRSPPGGRETQYF. The CDR3 nucleotides are TGTGCCAGCAGGTCACCTCCAGGGGGCAGGGAGACCCAGTACTTC.

The J gene is TRBJ2-7, the V gene TRBV30, with TRBD1 as a possible D gene (6 bases). The CDR3 spans 13 residues. Trimming removed 3 bases at V and 12 bases at J, with 21 bases between. The V gene's germline CDR1 is GTSNPN and CDR2 SVGIG (reference sequence). The DNA of the CDR3 is TGTGCCTGGAGCAAACGAGGACAGCAGAAGGCGTACTTC. This encodes CAWSKRGQQKAYF.

The V gene is TRBV27, the J gene TRBJ2-3, with D uncertain. Germline CDR1 and CDR2: MNHEY and SMNVEV (reference sequence). The V end lost 2 bases, the J end lost 2 bases, and 8 bases lay between the germline ends. This CDR3 has 14 amino acids. The CDR3 spells CASSLVWATDTQYF. For the CDR3, the DNA is TGTGCCAGCAGTTTAGTCTGGGCCACAGATACGCAGTATTTT.

This clone occurred once. The chain combines TRBV2 with TRBJ1-5; a possible D gene is TRBD1 (6 bases). V dropped 6 bases and J dropped 4 bases, with 13 bases sitting between them. Looked up from germline, CDR1 is SNHLY and CDR2 is FYNNEI. The CDR3 runs to 14 residues. CDR3 DNA: TGTGCCAGCAGATGGACAGAAAGTAATCAGCCCCAGCATTTT. The encoded protein is CASRWTESNQPQHF.

The V and J genes are TRBV10-3 and TRBJ2-7; the D gene is possibly TRBD2 (6 bases). This CDR3 contains 15 residues. Trimming cost V 6 bases and J 0 bases, with 15 bases left between them. Germline V gives CDR1 ENHRY, CDR2 SYGVKD. CDR3 coding DNA: TGTGCCATCAGCGAGGGATCCGGGAGCTCCTACGAGCAGTACTTC. Translating it yields CAISEGSGSSYEQYF.

A single count supports this clone. The chain employs TRBV5-1 and TRBJ1-1; weak D call: TRBD1 (5 bases). The CDR3 is 16 amino acids. Germline CDR1 reads SGHRS; CDR2 reads YFSETQ. V lost 3 bases and J lost 4, with 19 bases in between. The CDR3 bases are TGCGCCAGCAGCTGGACACCGGGCCCCGGTTCCACTGAAGCTTTCTTT. Residues: CASSWTPGPGSTEAFF.

This chain joins TRBV18 and TRBJ1-6; 7 nucleotides match TRBD1. Trimming removed 8 bases from V and 7 bases from J; junction bases left unmatched: 5. CDR3 size: 13 residues. Looked up from germline, CDR1 is KGHSH and CDR2 is LQKENI. CDR3 region: CASRQGVNSPLHF. The CDR3 region has the DNA TGTGCCAGCCGTCAGGGGGTCAATTCACCCCTCCACTTT.

The CDR3 spells CAISDENRGFHF. The CDR3 DNA reads as TGTGCCATCAGTGATGAGAACAGGGGGTTCCACTTT. The chain has TRBV10-3 and TRBJ1-6; 8 positions agree with TRBD1. V lost 3 bases to trimming and J lost 17 bases; unmatched junction nucleotides: 6. The CDR3 is 12 amino acids. The germline V gene encodes CDR1 ENHRY and CDR2 SYGVKD.

The chain links TRBV7-8 to TRBJ1-5; the D is unclear. Germline V gene data show CDR1 as SGHVS and CDR2 as FQNEAQ. Trimming cost V 5 bases and J 6 bases, with 8 bases left between them. This CDR3 region has 12 residues. The CDR3 DNA is TGTGCCAGCAGCCGCCGGAGTCAGCCCCAGCATTTT. Protein product: CASSRRSQPQHF.

V usage is TRBV24-1 and J usage is TRBJ2-7; D ambiguous. The V end lost 4 bases, the J end lost 3 bases, and 3 bases lay between the germline ends. Germline lookup yields CDR1 KGHDR and CDR2 SFDVKD. The CDR3 is 11 residues long. Here the CDR3 DNA reads TGTGCCACCAGTGACCTCTACGAGCAGTACTTC. Amino acids: CATSDLYEQYF.